Below, 29 T cell receptor beta chains from the same sample are listed, as sequenced in a study of CD8+ T cells in alopecia areata (dated by TCRdb to the late 2010s). Libraries were built with the immunoSEQ multiplex PCR assay. For TCR sequencing, RNA was extracted from every sample and reverse transcribed into cDNA to serve as template. What TCRdb holds here is the immuneACCESS table cut down to in-frame rearrangements. Part of the clones is not present; checked against another copy, under half of the missing clones reflect an unresolved V gene, and the others are unexplained. The table for this sample lists about 120,000 clones; less than 80% of them were counted only once. Clones ranked in the top ten supply around 2.7% of the sample. Sequencing was carried out using CD4+ T cells sorted from blood. These receptors originate from a human donor in good health.

In its sample, this clone was seen a few times. The chain has TRBV6-5 and TRBJ2-5; perhaps TRBD1 as D (6 bases). The V end was cut by 6 bases, the J end by 4 bases, with 15 bases between. CDR3 size: 14 residues. The V gene's germline CDR1 is MNHEY and CDR2 SVGAGI. The CDR3 sequence: CASSRQDGRETQYF. DNA for the CDR3: TGTGCCAGCAGCCGACAGGACGGGCGAGAGACCCAGTACTTC.

This clone has more than one count but fewer than ten. The J gene is TRBJ2-1, the V gene TRBV29-1, with a tentative D call TRBD2 (5 bases). The CDR3 extends over 12 amino acids. Germline V gene data show CDR1 as SQVTM and CDR2 as ANQGSEA. V was clipped by 3 bases and J by 9 bases, with 12 bases between them. CDR3 region: CSVDRRAPEQFF. The CDR3 DNA follows: TGCAGCGTTGACAGGCGGGCTCCTGAGCAGTTCTTC.

The rearrangement joins TRBV9 to TRBJ2-1; D is uncertain. Germline CDR1 reads SGDLS; CDR2 reads YYNGEE. There are 13 residues in the CDR3. V was clipped by 4 bases and J by 8 bases, with 13 bases between them. CDR3 amino acids: CASSKLGGDEQFF. For the CDR3, the DNA is TGTGCCAGCAGCAAGTTGGGCGGCGATGAGCAGTTCTTC.

The chain employs TRBV30 and TRBJ2-6, with D perhaps TRBD2 (6 bases). Per germline, CDR1 GTSNPN and CDR2 SVGIG (reference sequence). V gave up 4 bases and J gave up 0 bases, with 13 bases separating them. There are 16 residues in the CDR3. The CDR3, as DNA: TGTGCCTGGATCTTTGGGCGGGGCTCTGGGGCCAACGTCCTGACTTTC. Its translation is CAWIFGRGSGANVLTF.

The V and J genes are TRBV4-2 and TRBJ2-2; no firm D call. V was shortened by 3 bases and J by 1 base, with 3 bases between the two germline ends. CDR3 length: 13 residues. Looked up from germline, CDR1 is LGHNA and CDR2 is YNFKEQ. CDR3 in amino acids: CASSHQNTGELFF. In DNA form, the CDR3 reads TGTGCCAGCAGCCACCAGAACACCGGGGAGCTGTTTTTT.

This clone has more than one count but fewer than ten. The chain joins TRBV19 to TRBJ2-5; 8 bases align to TRBD1. This CDR3 contains 14 residues. Per germline, CDR1 LNHDA and CDR2 SQIVND (reference sequence). The J segment lost 5 bases and the V segment lost 3 bases, leaving 5 bases of the junction unmatched. For the CDR3, the DNA is TGTGCCAGTAGTATTGCAGGGGGCCCGGAGACCCAGTACTTC. Translated: CASSIAGGPETQYF.

The table lists this clone with a few counts. The chain is built from TRBV30 and TRBJ2-1, with 8 bases matching TRBD2. Germline CDR1 GTSNPN, CDR2 SVGIG (reference sequence). The CDR3 has 13 residues. The V segment lost 3 bases and the J segment 5 bases; nucleotides outside the gene matches: 3. DNA of the CDR3: TGTGCCTGGAGACTAGCGGTTCACAATGAGCAGTTCTTC. Translating gives CAWRLAVHNEQFF. Looking up the rest from reference TRBV30 and TRBJ2-1 gives the full variable domain: SQTIHQWPATLVQPVGSPLSLECTVEGTSNPNLYWYRQAAGRGLQLLFYSVGIGQISSEVPQNLSASRPQDRQFILSSKKLLLSDSGFYLCAWRLAVHNEQFFGPGTRLTVL.

The chain combines TRBV11-2 with TRBJ2-3, with a weak D call TRBD1 (5 bases). From germline, CDR1 is SGHAT and CDR2 FQNNGV. The CDR3 consists of 16 residues. The V and J ends lost 7 bases and 4 bases respectively, with 21 bases between them. The CDR3 is CASTLSEGLGADTQYF. CDR3 in DNA: TGTGCCAGCACCCTAAGCGAAGGGTTAGGGGCAGATACGCAGTATTTT.

The chain joins TRBV6-5 to TRBJ2-7, with 10 bases fitting TRBD1. V trimming: 2 bases; J trimming: 4 bases; junction bases outside the gene matches: 5. This CDR3 has 15 residues. Looked up from germline, CDR1 is MNHEY and CDR2 is SVGAGI. The CDR3 coding sequence is TGTGCCAGCAGTTACAGGGACAGGGGCTTATACGAGCAGTACTTC. Protein product: CASSYRDRGLYEQYF.

The V and J genes are TRBV5-1 and TRBJ2-7; tentative D call: TRBD2 (5 bases). The CDR3 consists of 11 residues. Germline CDR1 is SGHRS and CDR2 is YFSETQ. The ends were cut back, 4 bases at V and 7 bases at J, with 9 bases in the middle. CDR3 sequence reads: CASSGELEQYF. In nucleotides, the CDR3 is TGCGCCAGCAGCGGGGAGTTGGAGCAGTACTTC.

This clone came up a few times. This chain connects TRBV6-1 to TRBJ2-7; D unresolved. The ends were cut back, 6 bases at V and 12 bases at J, with 18 bases in the middle. The CDR3 runs 12 residues. Germline V gene sequence: CDR1 MNHNS, CDR2 SASEGT. This CDR3 is CASRGRSLKGYF. DNA of the CDR3: TGTGCCAGCAGAGGCAGGAGTTTAAAGGGGTACTTC.

CDR3 amino acids: CSAGLKNIQYF. CDR3 nucleotides: TGCAGTGCTGGCCTCAAAAACATTCAGTACTTC. The chain carries TRBV20-1 and TRBJ2-4; D not certain. Trimming removed 5 bases at V and 3 bases at J, with 5 bases between. The germline CDR1 and CDR2 sequences are DFQATT and SNEGSKA (reference sequence). The CDR3 is made up of 11 amino acids.

CDR3 sequence reads: CASRRDSSYEQYF. In DNA form, the CDR3 reads TGTGCCAGCAGAAGGGACAGCTCCTACGAGCAGTACTTC. The V gene is TRBV2, the J gene TRBJ2-7; 7 nucleotides align to TRBD1. Per germline, CDR1 SNHLY and CDR2 FYNNEI. The CDR3 is 13 residues long. The V and J ends lost 6 bases and 0 bases, in that order; junction bases with no gene match: 2. The full variable domain, in which reference TRBV2 and TRBJ2-7 provide the parts outside the CDR3, is EPEVTQTPSHQVTQMGQEVILRCVPISNHLYFYWYRQILGQKVEFLVSFYNNEISEKSEIFDDQFSVERPDGSNFTLKIRSTKLEDSAMYFCASRRDSSYEQYFGPGTRLTVT.

This clone has only one observation. The chain uses TRBV27 and TRBJ2-5; possible D gene TRBD1, 6 bases. The CDR3 totals 14 residues. V was trimmed by 5 bases and J by 2 bases, leaving 12 bases between them. The germline V gene encodes CDR1 MNHEY and CDR2 SMNVEV (reference sequence). The CDR3 is CASSAPGVQETQYF. The CDR3 DNA is TGTGCCAGCAGTGCCCCAGGGGTTCAAGAGACCCAGTACTTC.

This clone showed up just once. The chain employs TRBV30 and TRBJ1-5, with unresolved D. V shed 5 bases and J shed 2 bases, with 10 bases lying between them. Looked up from germline, CDR1 is GTSNPN and CDR2 is SVGIG (reference sequence). The CDR3 consists of 13 residues. As DNA, the CDR3 is TGTGCCTGGGCTCGGCAGGGCAATCAGCCCCAGCATTTT. This translates into CAWARQGNQPQHF.

The V and J genes are TRBV15 and TRBJ1-5; D is unclear. Trimming left V 0 bases short and J 4 bases short, with 10 bases between. In germline, CDR1 is LNHNV, CDR2 YYDKDF (reference sequence). CDR3 length: 15 residues. The CDR3 here is CATSRDKGGNQPQHF. CDR3 coding DNA: TGTGCCACCAGCAGAGATAAGGGCGGAAATCAGCCCCAGCATTTT.

This clone was seen a handful of times. This chain uses TRBV29-1 with TRBJ1-1, with D uncertain. Trimming removed 6 bases from V and 4 bases from J, with 6 bases in between. The CDR3 runs to 10 residues. Germline V lookup: CDR1 SQVTM, CDR2 ANQGSEA. The CDR3 sequence is CSVIATEAFF. The CDR3, as DNA: TGCAGCGTGATAGCCACTGAAGCTTTCTTT.

This rearrangement joins TRBV14 to TRBJ2-7; D gene ambiguous. Trimming pared 3 bases from V and 3 bases from J, leaving 3 bases between. There are 11 residues in the CDR3. Germline CDR1 reads SGHDN; CDR2 reads FVKESK. In DNA, the CDR3 is TGTGCCAGCAGCCACAGCTACGAGCAGTACTTC. The encoded protein is CASSHSYEQYF.

The chain links TRBV5-6 to TRBJ1-6; D uncertain. This CDR3 region has 14 residues. CDR1 and CDR2 (germline): SGHDT, YYEEEE. V was clipped by 3 bases and J by 7 bases, with 11 bases between them. CDR3 DNA sequence: TGTGCCAGCAGCTCCCGATCCTGGAATTCACCCCTCCACTTT. It encodes CASSSRSWNSPLHF. Full variable domain (rest looked up from reference TRBV5-6 and TRBJ1-6): DAGVTQSPTHLIKTRGQQVTLRCSPKSGHDTVSWYQQALGQGPQFIFQYYEEEERQRGNFPDRFSGHQFPNYSSELNVNALLLGDSALYLCASSSRSWNSPLHFGNGTRLTVT.

This chain connects TRBV4-1 to TRBJ2-3; 11 bases line up with TRBD2. The germline V gene has CDR1 MGHRA and CDR2 YSYEKL. CDR3 size: 14 residues. After removal of 6 bases from V and 4 bases from J, the junction contained 3 bases not matched to a gene. In DNA, the CDR3 is TGCGCCAGCAGGGTAGCGGGGGGGCCAGATACGCAGTATTTT. Translated, it gives CASRVAGGPDTQYF.

This clone is medium-sized by share. The chain employs TRBV5-5 and TRBJ2-7; TRBD2 aligns across 7 bases. Germline lookup yields CDR1 SGHKS and CDR2 YYEKEE (reference sequence). J lost 2 bases, V lost 0 bases, and 5 bases had no gene match. The CDR3 is made up of 15 amino acids. This chain's CDR3 is CASSLGAAGTYEQYF. The CDR3 region has the DNA TGTGCCAGCAGCTTGGGGGCAGCGGGGACCTACGAGCAGTACTTC.

This chain connects TRBV5-1 to TRBJ1-3; D not resolved. The CDR3 sequence is 11 residues long. CDR1 and CDR2 from the germline V gene are SGHRS and YFSETQ. V lost 6 bases and J 3 bases, leaving 4 bases between the germline ends. The CDR3 nucleotides read TGCGCCAGCACGGATGGAAACACCATATATTTT. It codes for CASTDGNTIYF.

The V and J genes are TRBV9 and TRBJ2-3; D not resolved. The germline V gene has CDR1 SGDLS and CDR2 YYNGEE. The CDR3 consists of 14 residues. Trimming took off 3 bases at V and 2 bases at J, with 10 bases between the two ends. CDR3 DNA: TGTGCCAGCAGCGCTACCCCCACCACAGATACGCAGTATTTT. As protein: CASSATPTTDTQYF. Full variable domain (outside the CDR3, taken from reference TRBV9 and TRBJ2-3): DSGVTQTPKHLITATGQRVTLRCSPRSGDLSVYWYQQSLDQGLQFLIQYYNGEERAKGNILERFSAQQFPDLHSELNLSSLELGDSALYFCASSATPTTDTQYFGPGTRLTVL.

The V gene is TRBV5-1, the J gene TRBJ1-4; D remains ambiguous. The CDR3 extends over 14 amino acids. CDR1 and CDR2 (germline): SGHRS, YFSETQ. Between the trimmed V and J ends, which lost 3 bases and 2 bases, there was a span of 8 bases. CDR3 nucleotides: TGCGCCAGCAGCTCCAGGTCGACTAATGAAAAACTGTTTTTT. Protein sequence: CASSSRSTNEKLFF. Complete variable domain (other parts from reference TRBV5-1 and TRBJ1-4): KAGVTQTPRYLIKTRGQQVTLSCSPISGHRSVSWYQQTPGQGLQFLFEYFSETQRNKGNFPGRFSGRQFSNSRSEMNVSTLELGDSALYLCASSSRSTNEKLFFGSGTQLSVL.

The CDR3 spells CASSLAFQETQYF. DNA of the CDR3: TGTGCCAGCTCGCTAGCGTTCCAAGAGACCCAGTACTTC. The genes are TRBV18 and TRBJ2-5; D is perhaps TRBD2 (6 bases). CDR1 and CDR2 (germline): KGHSH, LQKENI. The CDR3 runs to 13 residues. V was cut by 6 bases and J by 1 base, with 9 bases left in between.

A note on this clone: The junction and the germline gene differ at one end; a read error may be behind it. The chain combines TRBV30 with TRBJ1-2; unclear D gene. The V gene's germline CDR1 is GTSNPN and CDR2 SVGIG (reference sequence). The CDR3 runs to 9 residues. The CDR3 region has the DNA TGTGCCTGGAGTGTACCGGCCCAATTC. This sequence encodes CAWSVPAQF.

The V call is TRBV30, the J call TRBJ1-2, with unresolved D. There are 11 residues in the CDR3. Germline V CDR1 and CDR2: GTSNPN, SVGIG (reference sequence). With 7 bases removed from V and 2 bases from J, the gap between germline ends came to 8 bases. CDR3 sequence (DNA): TGTGCCTTATACTCCAACTATGGCTACACCTTC. It yields the protein CALYSNYGYTF.

This clone was recorded once. The likely explanation is a read error, given a far larger clone one base away. This chain connects TRBV5-1 to TRBJ1-1; the match to TRBD1 covers 8 bases. CDR1 and CDR2 (germline): SGHRS, YFSETQ. This CDR3 has 16 residues. The V and J ends lost 4 bases and 5 bases, in that order; junction bases with no gene match: 13. CDR3: CASSRGPRGLATEAFF. CDR3 in DNA: TGCGCCAGCAGCCGCGGACCCAGGGGGCTGGCAACTGAAGCTTTCTTT.

The chain joins TRBV27 to TRBJ2-7; 7 nucleotides line up with TRBD1. Germline V lookup: CDR1 MNHEY, CDR2 SMNVEV (reference sequence). The CDR3 contains 14 residues. Unmatched junction bases numbered 6, after V lost 5 bases and J lost 2 bases. The CDR3: CASSAGTVAYEQYF. CDR3 coding DNA: TGTGCCAGCAGTGCCGGGACAGTCGCCTACGAGCAGTACTTC.